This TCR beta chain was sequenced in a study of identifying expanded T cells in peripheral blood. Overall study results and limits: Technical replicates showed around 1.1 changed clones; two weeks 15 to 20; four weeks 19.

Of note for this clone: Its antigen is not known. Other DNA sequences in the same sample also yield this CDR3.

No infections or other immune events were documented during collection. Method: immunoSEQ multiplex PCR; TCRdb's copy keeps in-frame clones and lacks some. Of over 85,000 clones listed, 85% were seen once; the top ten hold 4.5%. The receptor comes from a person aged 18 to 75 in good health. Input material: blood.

CDR3 DNA: TGTGCCAGCAGCTTAGGGACCGCTAACTATGGCTACACCTTC. Amino acid sequence: CASSLGTANYGYTF. V is TRBV7-2 and J is TRBJ1-2; no definite D call. The CDR3 runs 14 residues. V was cut by 1 base and J by 0 bases, with 6 bases left in between. Per the germline V gene, CDR1 is SGHTA and CDR2 is FQGNSA.